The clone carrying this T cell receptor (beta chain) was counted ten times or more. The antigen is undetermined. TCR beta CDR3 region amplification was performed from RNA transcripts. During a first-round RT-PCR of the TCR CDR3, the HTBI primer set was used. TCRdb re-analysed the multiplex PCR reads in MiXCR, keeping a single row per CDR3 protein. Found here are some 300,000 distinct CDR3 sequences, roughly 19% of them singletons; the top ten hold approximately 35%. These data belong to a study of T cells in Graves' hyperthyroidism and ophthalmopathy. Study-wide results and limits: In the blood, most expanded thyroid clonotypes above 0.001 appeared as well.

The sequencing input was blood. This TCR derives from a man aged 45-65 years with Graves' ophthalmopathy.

The CDR3 loop is CASRPGQPAYEQYF. The CDR3 region has the DNA TGCGCCAGCAGACCGGGACAGCCCGCCTACGAGCAGTACTTC. J is TRBJ2-7 and V is TRBV5-1, with 7 positions matching TRBD1. J was trimmed by 2 bases and V by 5 bases; bases with no gene match: 7. This CDR3 comprises 14 residues. The germline V gene has CDR1 SGHRS and CDR2 YFSETQ.